The clone carrying this TCR beta chain was counted between two and nine times. Antigen: not known. The sample is drawn from a study of identical twins. The study's findings and limits: Beta out-of-frame sequences displayed a weaker excess of sharing between twins.

TCRdb passed the 5' RACE reads through MiXCR, listing each CDR3 protein once. Found here are 450,000 or so distinct CDR3 sequences, roughly 24% of them singletons; the top ten hold roughly 3%. The CDR3 is 15 residues long. Germline assignment: CDR1 MNHEY and CDR2 SVGAGI. V lost 2 bases and J lost 7; bases outside the gene matches: 8. The sample was also linked to a second study, of T cells expressing NK-cell markers.

The receptor was derived from a young woman in good health. The V and J genes are TRBV6-5 and TRBJ1-2; 9 nucleotides agree with TRBD1. Material for sequencing was CD4+ T cells sorted from blood. The CDR3 nucleotides read TGTGCCAGCAGTTACCGGACAGGGGAAGCCTCTGGCTACACCTTC. Encoded protein: CASSYRTGEASGYTF.